These 18 T cell receptor beta chains share one sample of origin, sequenced in a study of cytomegalovirus exposure and HLA in healthy donors. 13 Jbeta primers and 60 Vbeta primers were used for the PCR. This table comes from immunoSEQ multiplex PCR, and its TCRdb copy is limited to in-frame clones, with some not included. The table has approximately 120,000 clones, over 60% seen once; the top ten hold roughly 13%. The sequencing sample was made of PBMCs. Every receptor here comes from a woman aged 40 to 50 in good health and CMV-seropositive.

This clone was counted between two and nine times. The chain joins TRBV18 to TRBJ2-7, with 8 positions matching TRBD1. The CDR3 has 17 residues. The J segment lost 6 bases and the V segment lost 3 bases, leaving 16 bases of the junction unmatched. Germline CDR1 KGHSH, CDR2 LQKENI. CDR3 loop: CASSPRRDGTGRTEQYF. In nucleotides, the CDR3 is TGTGCCAGCTCACCCCGGCGGGACGGGACAGGTCGTACCGAGCAGTACTTC.

The chain links TRBV7-2 to TRBJ1-3; D is undetermined. Germline loops: CDR1 SGHTA, CDR2 FQGNSA. This CDR3 contains 15 residues. Trimming pared 3 bases from V and 0 bases from J, leaving 9 bases between. The CDR3 region has the DNA TGTGCCAGCAGCTTTCAGGCGCACTCTGGAAACACCATATATTTT. Translating it yields CASSFQAHSGNTIYF.

The genes are TRBV5-1 and TRBJ2-3; 13 bases line up with TRBD2. CDR1 and CDR2 (germline): SGHRS, YFSETQ. Trimming took 4 bases from V and 5 from J; bases not matched to a gene: 7. CDR3 length equals 16 residues. The CDR3 sequence: CASSQGTSGTIDTQYF. DNA of the CDR3: TGCGCCAGCAGCCAAGGGACTAGCGGGACGATAGATACGCAGTATTTT.

This rearrangement joins TRBV6-5 to TRBJ1-1, with TRBD1 identical over 9 bases. V trimming: 6 bases; J trimming: 5 bases; junction bases outside the gene matches: 10. Germline V gives CDR1 MNHEY, CDR2 SVGAGI. The CDR3 totals 15 residues. The DNA for the CDR3 is TGTGCCAGCAGCACCTCACAGGGGGCGCAAACTGAAGCTTTCTTT. Translation gives CASSTSQGAQTEAFF.

This clone showed up many times. This sequence joins TRBV28 and TRBJ1-3; maybe TRBD1 (6 bases). CDR3 length: 18 residues. Germline CDR1 MDHEN, CDR2 SYDVKM. V dropped 2 bases and J dropped 0 bases, with 17 bases sitting between them. CDR3 protein: CASSLAFRGARSGNTIYF. CDR3 coding DNA: TGTGCCAGCAGTTTAGCCTTCAGGGGCGCCCGCTCTGGAAACACCATATATTTT.

This chain links TRBV29-1 with TRBJ2-1, with D perhaps TRBD2 (5 bases). V was pared by 3 bases and J by 4 bases, with 10 bases between. Germline assignment: CDR1 SQVTM and CDR2 ANQGSEA. The CDR3 consists of 13 residues. This chain's CDR3 is CSVDRGLYNEQFF. In nucleotides, the CDR3 is TGCAGCGTTGATCGAGGGTTATACAATGAGCAGTTCTTC.

The rearrangement links TRBV9 to TRBJ2-5, with D possibly matching TRBD2 (6 bases). CDR1 is SGDLS and CDR2 is YYNGEE in the germline V gene. The V end lost 0 bases, the J end lost 5 bases, and 14 bases lay between the germline ends. CDR3 size: 15 residues. The CDR3 spells CASSVAAGRHETQYF. The CDR3 nucleotides read TGTGCCAGCAGCGTAGCCGCAGGGAGGCACGAGACCCAGTACTTC.

This chain uses TRBV5-4 with TRBJ1-4, with a possible D match to TRBD1 (5 bases). This CDR3 has 15 residues. Germline CDR1 and CDR2: SGHNT and YYREEE (reference sequence). Trimming removed 4 bases from V and 8 bases from J, with 18 bases in between. The CDR3 DNA reads TGTGCCAGCAGCCCGGGGGGGGTGAAGGACGAAAAACTGTTTTTT. As protein: CASSPGGVKDEKLFF.

Comments on this clone: Mismatch with germline at one junction end may stem from a read error. Additional DNA sequences in this sample encode the identical CDR3. The chain couples TRBV13 to TRBJ2-7; no clear D gene. CDR3 size: 13 residues. Per the germline V gene, CDR1 is PRHDT and CDR2 is FYEKMQ (reference sequence). This chain's CDR3 is CASSLNGPREQYF. The DNA of the CDR3 is TGCGCCAGCAGCTTAAATGGGCCCCGCGAGCAGTACTTC. Based on the CDR3 plus reference TRBV13 and TRBJ2-7, the full variable domain is AAGVIQSPRHLIKEKRETATLKCYPIPRHDTVYWYQQGPGQDPQFLISFYEKMQSDKGSIPDRFSAQQFSDYHSELNMSSLELGDSALYFCASSLNGPREQYFGPGTRLTVT.

The sample holds one count of this clone. The rearrangement uses TRBV10-1 and TRBJ2-7; 10 positions agree with TRBD1. J gave up 6 bases and V 8 bases, and 16 bases lay outside the gene matches. Germline CDR1 is WNHNN and CDR2 is SYGVQD (reference sequence). The CDR3 consists of 16 residues. Here the CDR3 DNA reads TGCGCCAGCTGGTCCCGGGACAGGGGAGCGGTCGTCGAGCAGTACTTC. Protein sequence: CASWSRDRGAVVEQYF.

This clone was counted only a few times. This chain joins TRBV5-4 and TRBJ1-1; D gene unclear. CDR3 size: 13 residues. Germline CDR1 and CDR2: SGHNT and YYREEE (reference sequence). The V and J ends lost 4 bases and 4 bases respectively, with 11 bases between them. The CDR3 DNA reads as TGTGCCAGCAGCCTGCGGCCTCCCACTGAAGCTTTCTTT. This sequence encodes CASSLRPPTEAFF.

The V call is TRBV30, the J call TRBJ1-1, with D tentatively TRBD1 (5 bases). V lost 2 bases and J lost 8, with 9 bases in between. The germline V gene encodes CDR1 GTSNPN and CDR2 SVGIG (reference sequence). CDR3 length equals 11 residues. CDR3 DNA sequence: TGTGCCTGGAGTACAGGACGAGAAGCTTTCTTT. It yields the protein CAWSTGREAFF.

V usage is TRBV9 and J usage is TRBJ1-2, with a tentative D call TRBD1 (6 bases). Germline V gives CDR1 SGDLS, CDR2 YYNGEE. V shed 4 bases and J shed 5 bases, with 15 bases lying between them. This CDR3 spans 14 amino acids. The CDR3: CASSPRTDEYGYTF. CDR3 coding DNA: TGTGCCAGCAGCCCACGGACAGATGAATATGGCTACACCTTC. The entire variable domain, with the rest obtained from reference TRBV9 and TRBJ1-2, is as follows: DSGVTQTPKHLITATGQRVTLRCSPRSGDLSVYWYQQSLDQGLQFLIQYYNGEERAKGNILERFSAQQFPDLHSELNLSSLELGDSALYFCASSPRTDEYGYTFGSGTRLTVV.

This clone was picked up a small number of times. This chain uses TRBV19 with TRBJ2-7; 7 bases align to TRBD1. Germline CDR1 and CDR2: LNHDA and SQIVND (reference sequence). Losses at the gene ends were 4 bases for V and 3 bases for J; bases not matched to a gene: 3. The CDR3 is 13 amino acids. CDR3 bases: TGTGCCAGTAGTAGGGGACAGAACTACGAGCAGTACTTC. Residues: CASSRGQNYEQYF.

The chain couples TRBV15 to TRBJ1-1, with D perhaps TRBD1 (5 bases). The CDR3 runs to 14 residues. Germline V gene lookup returns CDR1 LNHNV and CDR2 YYDKDF (reference sequence). Trimming took 0 bases from V and 5 from J, leaving 10 bases between them. The CDR3 sequence: CATSRDIGGTEAFF. The CDR3 coding sequence is TGTGCCACCAGCAGAGATATTGGGGGGACTGAAGCTTTCTTT.

The V and J genes are TRBV6-6 and TRBJ2-3; TRBD2 aligns across 10 bases. The CDR3 has 16 amino acids. Germline-derived CDR1 and CDR2 are MNHNY and SVGAGI (reference sequence). The ends lost 6 bases at V and 2 bases at J; junction bases unmatched: 8. CDR3 nucleotides: TGTGCCAGCAGCTTAGGACTAGCGGAGTTCACAGATACGCAGTATTTT. It codes for CASSLGLAEFTDTQYF.

This clone has a single count. This rearrangement joins TRBV5-6 to TRBJ2-7; 8 nucleotides align to TRBD2. V lost 0 bases, J lost 3 bases, and 8 bases stayed unmatched. This CDR3 region has 16 residues. Per germline, CDR1 SGHDT and CDR2 YYEEEE. The CDR3: CASSLVGAGDYYEQYF. CDR3 DNA: TGTGCCAGCAGCTTGGTCGGAGCGGGAGACTACTACGAGCAGTACTTC.

This clone was seen once. J is TRBJ2-3 and V is TRBV27; 12 nucleotides align to TRBD2. Losses at the gene ends were 7 bases for V and 6 bases for J; bases not matched to a gene: 5. The CDR3 sequence is 14 residues long. Germline loops: CDR1 MNHEY, CDR2 SMNVEV (reference sequence). DNA of the CDR3: TGTGCCAGCACCCGACTAGCGGGAGTTGATACGCAGTATTTT. Protein: CASTRLAGVDTQYF.